The 21 T cell receptor beta chains reported below all come from one sample, sequenced in a study of cytomegalovirus exposure and HLA in healthy donors (dated 2017 in TCRdb). Library creation used the immunoSEQ multiplex PCR assay. For the multiplex PCR, a mixture combining 60 forward primers for TCR Vbeta segments and 13 reverse primers for TCR Jbeta segments was used. This is the immuneACCESS table as TCRdb keeps it, with only in-frame sequences that have V and J called. A part of the clones is gone; compared with another copy, unresolved V genes explain less than half, and the rest is unexplained. The sample yields more than 100,000 clones; nearly 80% were counted once. The ten largest make up approximately 1% of the sample. The sequenced material came from PBMCs. These receptors all come from a male donor in good health and CMV-seronegative.

The chain combines TRBV6-5 with TRBJ1-2; D is unclear. The CDR3 is made up of 12 amino acids. Deletions cut 0 bases from V and 8 bases from J, with 7 bases between. Germline V CDR1 and CDR2: MNHEY, SVGAGI. In nucleotides, the CDR3 is TGTGCCAGCAGTTACTCGATCGAGGGCTACACCTTC. Residues: CASSYSIEGYTF.

The rearrangement links TRBV5-8 to TRBJ1-1, with D possibly being TRBD1 (5 bases). The germline V gene has CDR1 SGHTS and CDR2 YDEGEE. The CDR3 contains 15 residues. Trimming stripped 1 base from V and 1 base from J, with 11 bases between. CDR3 loop: CASSLFRAQNTEAFF. Written as DNA, the CDR3 is TGTGCCAGCAGCTTGTTCAGGGCCCAGAACACTGAAGCTTTCTTT.

V gene TRBV18 combines with J gene TRBJ1-4; the D is unclear. V was shortened by 3 bases and J by 2 bases, with 16 bases between the two germline ends. The CDR3 consists of 17 residues. Germline values: CDR1 KGHSH, CDR2 LQKENI. The CDR3 loop is CASSPNRGSDTNEKLFF. CDR3 in DNA: TGTGCCAGCTCACCGAACCGGGGTAGTGATACTAATGAAAAACTGTTTTTT.

The rearrangement links TRBV7-2 to TRBJ1-5; D perhaps matches TRBD1 (5 bases). V was pared by 0 bases and J by 4 bases, with 7 bases between. Per germline, CDR1 SGHTA and CDR2 FQGNSA. The CDR3 consists of 14 residues. The CDR3 nucleotides read TGTGCCAGCAGCTTAGCGGCAGGGAATCAGCCCCAGCATTTT. It codes for CASSLAAGNQPQHF.

The V call is TRBV7-9, the J call TRBJ2-5; 7 bases fit TRBD2. The germline CDR1 and CDR2 sequences are SEHNR and FQNEAQ (reference sequence). The V and J ends lost 5 bases and 0 bases, in that order; junction bases with no gene match: 9. The CDR3 loop spans 16 amino acids. The DNA of the CDR3 is TGTGCCAGCAGCCCCATTTGGGGGGGAGACCAAGAGACCCAGTACTTC. It translates to CASSPIWGGDQETQYF.

The rearrangement links TRBV11-2 to TRBJ2-2; D gene unclear. The CDR3 is 12 amino acids. In germline, CDR1 is SGHAT, CDR2 FQNNGV. V was clipped by 5 bases and J by 9 bases, with 10 bases between them. The CDR3 region is CASSESPRELFF. CDR3 DNA sequence: TGTGCCAGCAGCGAGTCTCCCCGGGAGCTGTTTTTT.

This sequence joins TRBV5-8 and TRBJ1-5, with a possible D match to TRBD1 (6 bases). The CDR3 covers 13 residues. Germline V CDR1 and CDR2: SGHTS, YDEGEE. The V gene lost 2 bases and the J gene lost 4 bases, with 7 bases spanning the gap. The CDR3 DNA reads as TGTGCCAGCAGCTTTAGGGGGAATCAGCCCCAGCATTTT. The encoded protein is CASSFRGNQPQHF.

This chain links TRBV29-1 with TRBJ1-2; D is possibly TRBD1 (5 bases). The CDR3 has 15 residues. Trimming left V 0 bases short and J 4 bases short, with 15 bases between. Germline V lookup: CDR1 SQVTM, CDR2 ANQGSEA. This chain's CDR3 is CSVEDAQAPGYGYTF. CDR3 DNA sequence: TGCAGCGTTGAAGACGCACAGGCCCCTGGCTATGGCTACACCTTC.

This clone was observed a handful of times. V is TRBV4-2 and J is TRBJ1-1; maybe TRBD1 (5 bases). CDR3 length: 15 residues. The germline V gene has CDR1 LGHNA and CDR2 YNFKEQ. Trimming stripped 1 base from V and 5 bases from J, with 14 bases between. CDR3 nucleotide sequence: TGTGCCAGCAGCCAAGCCCTGCGGGGGGAAACTGAAGCTTTCTTT. Encoded protein: CASSQALRGETEAFF.

This chain links TRBV2 with TRBJ1-1; D gene ambiguous. Trimming took 2 bases from V and 6 from J, leaving 10 bases between them. Germline V lookup: CDR1 SNHLY, CDR2 FYNNEI. The CDR3 contains 13 residues. The CDR3 spells CASSELGEPEAFF. CDR3 coding DNA: TGTGCCAGCAGTGAACTTGGGGAGCCTGAAGCTTTCTTT.

The chain joins TRBV7-9 to TRBJ2-2; D may be TRBD1 (6 bases). Trimming took off 6 bases at V and 7 bases at J, with 12 bases between the two ends. There are 13 residues in the CDR3. CDR1 SEHNR and CDR2 FQNEAQ come from the germline V gene (reference sequence). CDR3 region: CASREQGGGELFF. As DNA, the CDR3 is TGTGCCAGCAGGGAACAGGGTGGCGGGGAGCTGTTTTTT.

V gene TRBV11-2 combines with J gene TRBJ1-6; no firm D call. Trimming took off 0 bases at V and 0 bases at J, with 6 bases between the two ends. The CDR3 runs 16 residues. Germline CDR1 is SGHAT and CDR2 is FQNNGV. CDR3 sequence reads: CASSLERSSYNSPLHF. The CDR3 region has the DNA TGTGCCAGCAGCTTAGAACGGAGCTCCTATAATTCACCCCTCCACTTT.

The chain has TRBV7-2 and TRBJ2-1; D might be TRBD2 (5 bases). The V end lost 6 bases, the J end lost 0 bases, and 12 bases lay between the germline ends. This CDR3 spans 15 amino acids. Germline V lookup: CDR1 SGHTA, CDR2 FQGNSA. The CDR3 region is CASSPSSSSYNEQFF. In DNA form, the CDR3 reads TGTGCCAGCAGTCCTAGCTCGAGCTCCTACAATGAGCAGTTCTTC.

This chain connects TRBV7-9 to TRBJ1-4; unclear D gene. Trimming stripped 5 bases from V and 3 bases from J, with 16 bases between. Germline-derived CDR1 and CDR2 are SEHNR and FQNEAQ (reference sequence). The CDR3 consists of 16 residues. Written as DNA, the CDR3 is TGTGCCAGCAGCCCGGTACGTCGCGGGTCTAATGAAAAACTGTTTTTT. This sequence encodes CASSPVRRGSNEKLFF.

This clone turned up a few times. V is TRBV4-1 and J is TRBJ1-4, with TRBD1 as a possible D gene (5 bases). CDR3 length: 15 residues. Germline values: CDR1 MGHRA, CDR2 YSYEKL. With 4 bases removed from V and 0 bases from J, the gap between germline ends came to 9 bases. Written as DNA, the CDR3 is TGCGCCAGCAGCCTGGGCAGGGCAACTAATGAAAAACTGTTTTTT. This encodes CASSLGRATNEKLFF.

This clone has only a few counts. One end of the junction does not line up with germline, which may come from a read error. The chain couples TRBV7-9 to TRBJ2-2; D is uncertain. The germline CDR1 and CDR2 sequences are SEHNR and FQNEAQ (reference sequence). CDR3 length: 12 amino acids. CDR3 in DNA: TGTTCCAGCACCCCGGTGGCCGGGGAGCTGTTTTTT. It is translated as CSSTPVAGELFF.

The J gene is TRBJ2-5, the V gene TRBV19; maybe TRBD1 (5 bases). Germline V gene lookup returns CDR1 LNHDA and CDR2 SQIVND (reference sequence). The CDR3 sequence is 13 residues long. Trimming removed 6 bases at V and 5 bases at J, with 13 bases between. The CDR3: CASRGLGRETQYF. The CDR3 DNA sequence: TGTGCCAGTAGGGGGCTTGGAAGGGAGACCCAGTACTTC.

The rearrangement links TRBV5-6 to TRBJ2-1; perhaps TRBD1 as D (6 bases). CDR3 length: 13 residues. CDR1 and CDR2 (germline): SGHDT, YYEEEE. Trimming pared 4 bases from V and 8 bases from J, leaving 13 bases between. The CDR3 loop reads CASSDGQYYEQFF. For the CDR3, the DNA is TGTGCCAGCAGCGATGGACAGTATTATGAGCAGTTCTTC.

V and J are TRBV4-1 and TRBJ1-4; 8 positions match TRBD1. The V gene end was trimmed by 5 bases and the J gene end by 5 bases; junction bases not matched to a gene: 7. The CDR3 contains 15 residues. The germline V gene has CDR1 MGHRA and CDR2 YSYEKL. Here the CDR3 reads CASSYRTGINEKLFF. In DNA form, the CDR3 reads TGCGCCAGCAGCTACCGGACAGGGATAAATGAAAAACTGTTTTTT.

As regards this clone: Additional DNA sequences in this sample encode the identical CDR3. V is TRBV29-1 and J is TRBJ2-7; 9 bases map to TRBD1. Germline V gene sequence: CDR1 SQVTM, CDR2 ANQGSEA. The V gene end was trimmed by 4 bases and the J gene end by 4 bases; junction bases not matched to a gene: 2. This CDR3 contains 12 residues. CDR3 nucleotides: TGCAGCGTTGCGGGACAGGGTTACGAGCAGTACTTC. It codes for CSVAGQGYEQYF.

V usage is TRBV4-3 and J usage is TRBJ2-4; the match to TRBD1 covers 9 bases. Germline trimming cut 0 bases from V and 0 bases from J; bases unmatched to any gene: 6. CDR1 and CDR2 (germline): LGHNA, YSLEER. This CDR3 region has 18 residues. The CDR3 region is CASSQDFGQGLAKNIQYF. The CDR3 DNA reads as TGCGCCAGCAGCCAAGATTTCGGACAGGGGTTAGCCAAAAACATTCAGTACTTC.